Listed below are T cell receptor beta chains from one sample, sequenced in a study of cytomegalovirus exposure and HLA in healthy donors. This table comes from immunoSEQ multiplex PCR, and its TCRdb copy is limited to in-frame clones, with some not included. The sample includes under 120,000 clones, just under 75% seen only once; the top ten take roughly 2.6%. The sequenced sample was PBMCs. Receptors originate from a man in his fifties in good health and CMV-seropositive. The CDR3 runs from the conserved cysteine through the conserved F or W. Each record gives: V gene, J gene, CDR3 protein.

TRBV10-1	TRBJ2-5	CASGEGGQETQYF
TRBV6-5	TRBJ1-2	CASSGTGGNYGYTF
TRBV30	TRBJ2-2	CAWSVGLAGGEELFF
TRBV6-5	TRBJ2-7	CASSRQGNREQYF
TRBV5-4	TRBJ2-3	CASSGKTGLFSTDTQYF
TRBV27	NA	CASASGTGGSEQYF
TRBV7-9	TRBJ1-2	CSSSYSGTIEVYGYTF
TRBV5-1	TRBJ1-5	CASSREPGNQPQHF
TRBV2	TRBJ2-1	CASSVTSGRSNEQFF
TRBV2	TRBJ2-7	CASMGRGSEQYF
TRBV19	TRBJ1-2	CASSLEGTEIYGYTF
TRBV10-3	NA	CAIGGSQYEQYF
TRBV11-3	TRBJ2-1	CASSPGQGQYNEQFF
TRBV19	TRBJ1-4	CASSTGVATNEKLFF
TRBV6-1	TRBJ2-5	CASSFLSGAGETQYF
TRBV9	TRBJ1-3	CASGGGSSGNTIYF
TRBV7-2	TRBJ2-7	CASSPTSGGPQKYF
TRBV6-4	TRBJ2-3	CATRDTFQDTQYF
TRBV27	TRBJ1-2	CASRPRGTGYGYTF
TRBV5-1	TRBJ2-7	CASSLDARVISSYEQYF
TRBV13	TRBJ1-2	CASSKGTGGSGYGYTF
TRBV19	TRBJ1-1	CASSTGQGTTEAFF
TRBV7-2	TRBJ2-3	CASSRIAGASTDTQYF
TRBV2	TRBJ2-1	CASSTIKGRVEQFF
TRBV9	TRBJ1-4	CASSGLQTGEKLFF
TRBV12-5	TRBJ1-4	CASAGQASTNEKLFF
TRBV19	TRBJ2-3	CASTPTGSTDTQYF
TRBV5-1	TRBJ1-1	CASSSSTGNTEAFF
TRBV2	TRBJ1-5	CASRTAGDQPQHF
TRBV9	TRBJ1-5	CASARGANSNQPQHF
TRBV7-2	TRBJ2-2	CASSPDSYTGELFF
TRBV5-1	TRBJ2-1	CASSLRAGGPNEQFF
TRBV25-1	TRBJ1-1	CASSWTGGATEAFF
TRBV4-1	TRBJ2-3	CASSRLSGETQYF
TRBV14	TRBJ1-1	CASSQTGTGDTEAFF
TRBV18	TRBJ2-3	CASSPGTRTDTQYF
TRBV7-2	TRBJ2-3	CASSSGQGTDTQYF
TRBV27	TRBJ1-1	CASKRNTEAFF
TRBV5-1	TRBJ2-3	CASSLGFLVRERTDTQYF
TRBV7-6	TRBJ2-5	CASSLGQEETQYF
TRBV5-1	TRBJ1-2	CASSPELKYGYTF
TRBV6-4	TRBJ1-5	CASSDSSRGAYNQPQHF